A single sample gave rise to the 19 T cell receptor beta chains below, sequenced in a study of T cells in Graves' hyperthyroidism and ophthalmopathy. What was amplified from RNA transcripts were TCR beta CDR3 regions. Carried out on the TCR CDR3, a first-round RT-PCR used the HTBI primer set. TCRdb ran MiXCR on the multiplex PCR reads and lists one entry per CDR3 protein. This sample has about 300,000 distinct CDR3 sequences, with approximately 19% found just once. Sequenced material: blood. These receptors were taken from a man in his fifties with Graves' ophthalmopathy.

A few counts support this clonotype. This chain connects TRBV28 to TRBJ1-6; D gene unclear. The CDR3 contains 13 residues. CDR1 is MDHEN and CDR2 is SYDVKM in the germline V gene. Deletions cut 2 bases from V and 6 bases from J, with 5 bases between. The CDR3 DNA reads as TGTGCCAGCAGTTTAACAGCTAATTCACCCCTCCACTTT. Translating it yields CASSLTANSPLHF.

This sequence joins TRBV30 and TRBJ1-5, with unresolved D. Germline V lookup: CDR1 GTSNPN, CDR2 SVGIG (reference sequence). The germline V and J ends were trimmed by 3 bases and 4 bases, with 10 bases remaining between them. The CDR3 totals 13 residues. The CDR3 spells CAWSLRGNQPQHF. In DNA, the CDR3 is TGTGCCTGGAGCCTTCGAGGGAATCAGCCCCAGCATTTT.

This clonotype was recorded at least ten times. The chain is built from TRBV5-5 and TRBJ2-3; tentatively, D is TRBD2 (7 bases). Germline CDR1 and CDR2: SGHKS and YYEKEE (reference sequence). The CDR3 consists of 15 residues. The V end lost 2 bases, the J end lost 4 bases, and 14 bases lay between the germline ends. CDR3 DNA: TGTGCCAGCAGCTTATCCCCGGGGGGCGCAGATACGCAGTATTTT. This sequence encodes CASSLSPGGADTQYF.

The chain has TRBV20-1 and TRBJ2-7, with D perhaps matching TRBD1 (6 bases). V lost 0 bases, J lost 4 bases, and 19 bases lay in between. The CDR3 consists of 16 residues. Germline V gives CDR1 DFQATT, CDR2 SNEGSKA (reference sequence). The CDR3 nucleotides read TGCAGTGCTAGAGACCCGGTAGGGGGACGAACGTACGAGCAGTACTTC. Translating gives CSARDPVGGRTYEQYF.

The chain employs TRBV20-1 and TRBJ2-7; 10 bases align to TRBD1. Germline values: CDR1 DFQATT, CDR2 SNEGSKA (reference sequence). This CDR3 is 15 amino acids long. The V and J ends lost 6 bases and 2 bases, in that order; junction bases with no gene match: 10. CDR3 bases: TGCAGTGCCCACCCCGCCGGACAGGGGGCCTACGAGCAGTACTTC. It encodes CSAHPAGQGAYEQYF.

V and J are TRBV20-1 and TRBJ1-1; 8 bases align to TRBD1. V lost 2 bases and J lost 2; bases outside the gene matches: 7. Germline values: CDR1 DFQATT, CDR2 SNEGSKA (reference sequence). CDR3 length equals 15 residues. Here the CDR3 DNA reads TGCAGTGCTAGACCCTATGACAGGGGTAACACTGAAGCTTTCTTT. Its translation is CSARPYDRGNTEAFF.

This clonotype was detected a few times. The genes are TRBV7-3 and TRBJ2-1; 8 bases fit TRBD1. The germline V gene encodes CDR1 SGHTA and CDR2 FQGTGA. The CDR3 has 13 amino acids. Unmatched junction bases numbered 4, after V lost 5 bases and J lost 7 bases. The CDR3 DNA reads TGTGCCAGCAGCGCATACAGGGGGAATGAGCAGTTCTTC. This codes for CASSAYRGNEQFF. The full variable domain, in which reference TRBV7-3 and TRBJ2-1 provide the parts outside the CDR3, is GAGVSQTPSNKVTEKGKYVELRCDPISGHTALYWYRQSLGQGPEFLIYFQGTGAADDSGLPNDRFFAVRPEGSVSTLKIQRTERGDSAVYLCASSAYRGNEQFFGPGTRLTVL.

This clonotype occurred a few times. This sequence joins TRBV10-3 and TRBJ2-1, with a weak D call TRBD2 (6 bases). CDR1 is ENHRY, CDR2 SYGVKD, per germline. The CDR3 totals 15 residues. Between the trimmed V and J ends, which lost 5 bases and 6 bases, there was a span of 17 bases. The DNA of the CDR3 is TGTGCCATCAGTTCCGTTGCGGGATTGAGCAATGAGCAGTTCTTC. It specifies CAISSVAGLSNEQFF.

This clonotype was seen ten or more times. The chain joins TRBV28 to TRBJ2-1, with D perhaps assigned TRBD1 or TRBD2 (5 bases each). Germline CDR1 and CDR2: MDHEN and SYDVKM. The CDR3 covers 14 residues. Trimming left V 10 bases short and J 0 bases short, with 13 bases between. CDR3 DNA sequence: TGTGCCACAGCAGACGGGACCTCCTACAATGAGCAGTTCTTC. As protein: CATADGTSYNEQFF.

The chain has TRBV12-3 or TRBV12-4 and TRBJ2-5; TRBD2 matches at 8 bases. This CDR3 is built from 13 residues. V gave up 7 bases and J gave up 4 bases; unmatched junction bases: 5. In DNA, the CDR3 is TGTGCCAGCACCCGTCGGGGGGGAGAGACCCAGTACTTC. Translated, it gives CASTRRGGETQYF.

This clonotype came up a few times. The chain has TRBV19 and TRBJ2-1; 8 bases align to TRBD2. Germline V gives CDR1 LNHDA, CDR2 SQIVND (reference sequence). CDR3 length: 15 residues. V lost 6 bases to trimming and J lost 8 bases; unmatched junction nucleotides: 12. The CDR3 protein is CASSRGGPTRDEQFF. CDR3 in DNA: TGTGCCAGTAGCCGGGGGGGACCCACTAGAGATGAGCAGTTCTTC.

In this sample, this clonotype turned up a few times. The J gene is TRBJ2-7, the V gene TRBV5-8; D is unresolved. Germline V CDR1 and CDR2: SGHTS, YDEGEE. The V gene lost 0 bases and the J gene lost 7 bases, with 14 bases spanning the gap. The CDR3 has 14 amino acids. The CDR3: CASSLAVFQREQYF. CDR3 DNA: TGTGCCAGCAGCTTGGCCGTCTTTCAAAGGGAGCAGTACTTC.

This clonotype has a handful of counts. The chain links TRBV9 to TRBJ2-3; D not resolved. This CDR3 has 14 residues. The germline V and J ends were trimmed by 1 base and 2 bases, with 8 bases remaining between them. Looked up from germline, CDR1 is SGDLS and CDR2 is YYNGEE. CDR3 protein: CASSVNDYTDTQYF. The DNA for the CDR3 is TGTGCCAGCAGCGTAAACGATTACACAGATACGCAGTATTTT.

This clonotype showed up many times. J is TRBJ1-1 and V is TRBV3-1, with D unclear. V was pared by 3 bases and J by 2 bases, with 1 base between. Germline CDR1 LGHDT, CDR2 YNNKEL (reference sequence). CDR3 length: 11 amino acids. The CDR3 reads CASSHNTEAFF. In DNA form, the CDR3 reads TGTGCCAGCAGCCACAACACTGAAGCTTTCTTT.

The chain joins TRBV6-2 or TRBV6-3 to TRBJ2-6; maybe TRBD2 (6 bases). Per the germline V gene, CDR1 is MNHEY and CDR2 is SVGEGT. V was shortened by 6 bases and J by 0 bases, with 12 bases between the two germline ends. The CDR3 covers 16 residues. For the CDR3, the DNA is TGTGCCAGCAGGGGGGGTTTGATCTCTGGGGCCAACGTCCTGACTTTC. Protein: CASRGGLISGANVLTF.

The table lists this clonotype with a few counts. This sequence joins TRBV29-1 and TRBJ1-4; the D gene is possibly TRBD1 (5 bases). Trimming pared 4 bases from V and 6 bases from J, leaving 15 bases between. The germline gives CDR1 SQVTM, CDR2 ANQGSEA. The CDR3 totals 14 residues. The CDR3, as DNA: TGCAGCGTTGTAAGGGGAGGAGTGGATGAAAAACTGTTTTTT. Protein sequence: CSVVRGGVDEKLFF.

This clonotype was recorded at least ten times. The chain recombines TRBV2 with TRBJ2-7; D is perhaps TRBD2 (6 bases). The germline gives CDR1 SNHLY, CDR2 FYNNEI. The CDR3 sequence is 15 residues long. The V and J ends lost 1 base and 1 base respectively, with 11 bases between them. CDR3 sequence: CASSEEGGRSYEQYF. CDR3 bases: TGTGCCAGCAGTGAAGAGGGAGGCAGGTCCTACGAGCAGTACTTC.

This CDR3 reads CSASPGNSNQPQHF. CDR3 sequence (DNA): TGCAGTGCCAGTCCGGGGAATAGCAATCAGCCCCAGCATTTT. The chain carries TRBV20-1 and TRBJ1-5, with D uncertain. CDR1 is DFQATT and CDR2 is SNEGSKA in the germline V gene (reference sequence). The CDR3 loop spans 14 amino acids. V was cut by 6 bases and J by 0 bases, with 12 bases left in between.

This chain connects TRBV7-9 to TRBJ1-5; D uncertain. CDR1 is SEHNR, CDR2 FQNEAQ, per germline (reference sequence). The CDR3 contains 12 residues. V lost 4 bases and J lost 5, with 6 bases in between. In DNA, the CDR3 is TGTGCCAGCAGCTCCGGGGATCAGCCCCAGCATTTT. Amino acids: CASSSGDQPQHF.